The 17 T cell receptor beta chains presented below share a single source sample, sequenced in a study of blood T cell repertoires in COVID-19. The assay was immunoSEQ multiplex PCR, and TCRdb's table has in-frame clones only and misses some. The profile shows about 63,000 clones, approximately 79% of them singletons. Sequenced input: peripheral blood. The receptors here all came from a human donor in a cohort sampled during active COVID-19.

This clone was seen a handful of times. The genes are TRBV11-2 and TRBJ2-7; no reliable D call. The CDR3 totals 13 residues. From germline, CDR1 is SGHAT and CDR2 FQNNGV. Trimming left V 1 base short and J 2 bases short, with 6 bases between. In nucleotides, the CDR3 is TGTGCCAGCAGCTTAGTTGGGCCCTACGAGCAGTACTTC. Translated: CASSLVGPYEQYF. The full variable domain, completed using reference TRBV11-2 and TRBJ2-7, is EAGVAQSPRYKIIEKRQSVAFWCNPISGHATLYWYQQILGQGPKLLIQFQNNGVVDDSQLPKDRFSAERLKGVDSTLKIQPAKLEDSAVYLCASSLVGPYEQYFGPGTRLTVT.

This clone was seen only a few times. The rearrangement links TRBV12-5 to TRBJ1-2; 10 bases fit TRBD1. This CDR3 comprises 14 residues. The junction had 11 bases not matched to a gene; V was cut back by 9 bases and J by 7 bases. Looked up from germline, CDR1 is LGHNT and CDR2 is FRNRAP. CDR3 residues: CASPPGDRGFGYTF. In DNA, the CDR3 is TGTGCTAGCCCCCCGGGGGACAGGGGCTTTGGCTACACCTTC.

This chain uses TRBV6-5 with TRBJ2-7; 11 positions agree with TRBD2. The trim removed 6 bases at V and 6 bases at J, leaving 10 bases unmatched. The CDR3 runs 15 residues. Germline V gives CDR1 MNHEY, CDR2 SVGAGI. In DNA form, the CDR3 reads TGTGCCAGCAGCGTTAGCGGGAGGGCCTTGGTCGAGCAGTACTTC. The encoded protein is CASSVSGRALVEQYF.

The chain couples TRBV4-2 to TRBJ2-2, with TRBD2 as a possible D gene (5 bases). Germline CDR1 reads LGHNA; CDR2 reads YNFKEQ. With 5 bases removed from V and 2 bases from J, the gap between germline ends came to 9 bases. The CDR3 is 14 amino acids. The CDR3 is CASSVLGNTGELFF. CDR3 nucleotides: TGTGCCAGCAGCGTACTAGGAAACACCGGGGAGCTGTTTTTT.

The rearrangement joins TRBV13 to TRBJ2-1; 12 bases are a match to TRBD2. Germline assignment: CDR1 PRHDT and CDR2 FYEKMQ (reference sequence). The CDR3 is made up of 15 amino acids. After removal of 5 bases from V and 9 bases from J, the junction contained 8 bases not matched to a gene. CDR3 nucleotides: TGTGCCAGCAGCCACGGACTAGCGGGACTTGGTGAGCAGTTCTTC. It codes for CASSHGLAGLGEQFF.

The V and J genes are TRBV19 and TRBJ1-5; D is perhaps TRBD1 (6 bases). CDR1 LNHDA and CDR2 SQIVND come from the germline V gene (reference sequence). This CDR3 is 13 amino acids long. Trimming cost V 6 bases and J 7 bases, with 13 bases left between them. This chain's CDR3 is CASSTSQGQPQHF. The CDR3, as DNA: TGTGCCAGTAGCACGTCACAGGGCCAGCCCCAGCATTTT.

This clone has only a few counts. The chain joins TRBV19 to TRBJ1-5; 9 nucleotides line up with TRBD1. The CDR3 consists of 14 residues. Germline V gene data show CDR1 as LNHDA and CDR2 as SQIVND (reference sequence). V lost 5 bases to trimming and J lost 7 bases; unmatched junction nucleotides: 6. CDR3 in amino acids: CASSAWTGDQPQHF. CDR3 DNA sequence: TGTGCCAGTAGTGCGTGGACAGGGGACCAGCCCCAGCATTTT.

V gene TRBV29-1 combines with J gene TRBJ2-7; D is possibly TRBD2 (6 bases). Germline V lookup: CDR1 SQVTM, CDR2 ANQGSEA. The CDR3 spans 13 residues. V was cut by 3 bases and J by 2 bases, with 11 bases left in between. CDR3 region: CSVDVSGTYEQYF. CDR3 DNA: TGCAGCGTTGATGTTAGCGGAACCTACGAGCAGTACTTC.

The rearrangement links TRBV10-2 to TRBJ1-1; D gene ambiguous. Germline V lookup: CDR1 WSHSY, CDR2 SAAADI. The CDR3 has 13 amino acids. V was clipped by 3 bases and J by 7 bases, with 12 bases between them. In nucleotides, the CDR3 is TGCGCCAGCAGTGAAGGTCGACTCATTGAAGCTTTCTTT. Protein: CASSEGRLIEAFF.

A word on this clone: No DNA is shown, since the ends of the CDR3 on it are uncertain; the CDR3 is the one TCRdb lists. V gene TRBV12-1 combines with J gene TRBJ2-7; TRBD2, the table's D call, lacks a check against the DNA. TRBV12-1 counts as a pseudogene. The CDR3 region is 17 residues in length, termini included. The CDR3 region is CASSFAPGSGRVYEQYF.

The count of this clone is one. This sequence joins TRBV9 and TRBJ2-7; TRBD1 might be the D (6 bases). The CDR3 sequence is 16 residues long. Germline values: CDR1 SGDLS, CDR2 YYNGEE. Trimming took 4 bases from V and 3 from J, leaving 20 bases between them. This CDR3 reads CASSSSPSLTGYEQYF. The DNA for the CDR3 is TGTGCCAGCAGCTCCAGCCCCAGCTTGACAGGCTACGAGCAGTACTTC.

This clone appeared a few times. V and J are TRBV4-2 and TRBJ2-1; 10 bases are shared with TRBD2. The CDR3 sequence is 16 residues long. Germline CDR1 is LGHNA and CDR2 is YNFKEQ. V shed 5 bases, J shed 2 bases, and the junction held 6 bases outside the gene matches. The CDR3 protein is CASSMTGTSAYNEQFF. In DNA form, the CDR3 reads TGTGCCAGCAGCATGACCGGGACTAGCGCCTACAATGAGCAGTTCTTC.

J is TRBJ2-6 and V is TRBV19; D is perhaps TRBD2 (5 bases). Per the germline V gene, CDR1 is LNHDA and CDR2 is SQIVND (reference sequence). Trimming stripped 4 bases from V and 0 bases from J, with 13 bases between. The CDR3 runs to 17 residues. The DNA of the CDR3 is TGTGCCAGTAGTAGGCCACTAGAACGCTCTGGGGCCAACGTCCTGACTTTC. Encoded protein: CASSRPLERSGANVLTF.

In nucleotides, the CDR3 is TGCGCCAGCAGCTCCCGACTAGCGGGAAAGGGAGAGACCCAGTACTTC. Translated: CASSSRLAGKGETQYF. The chain joins TRBV5-1 to TRBJ2-5, with 11 bases aligning to TRBD2. The trim removed 3 bases at V and 4 bases at J, leaving 8 bases unmatched. Germline loops: CDR1 SGHRS, CDR2 YFSETQ. There are 16 residues in the CDR3.

The chain has TRBV11-2 and TRBJ2-1, with TRBD2 matching 10 bases. The J segment lost 6 bases and the V segment lost 5 bases, leaving 4 bases of the junction unmatched. Germline lookup yields CDR1 SGHAT and CDR2 FQNNGV. The CDR3 has 14 residues. The CDR3 protein is CASSPGTSANEQFF. The CDR3 bases are TGTGCCAGCAGCCCAGGGACTAGCGCCAATGAGCAGTTCTTC.

The rearrangement links TRBV29-1 to TRBJ2-3; D is perhaps TRBD1 (5 bases). Germline lookup yields CDR1 SQVTM and CDR2 ANQGSEA. CDR3 length: 13 residues. With 5 bases removed from V and 0 bases from J, the gap between germline ends came to 9 bases. The CDR3 here is CSVRQGSTDTQYF. CDR3 DNA: TGCAGCGTTCGTCAGGGTAGCACAGATACGCAGTATTTT.

This chain connects TRBV29-1 to TRBJ1-2; D is uncertain. The CDR3 has 13 amino acids. Trimming removed 3 bases at V and 4 bases at J, with 12 bases between. Germline CDR1 and CDR2: SQVTM and ANQGSEA. For the CDR3, the DNA is TGCAGCGTTGACAGTCTAGAGGGCTATGGCTACACCTTC. It yields the protein CSVDSLEGYGYTF.